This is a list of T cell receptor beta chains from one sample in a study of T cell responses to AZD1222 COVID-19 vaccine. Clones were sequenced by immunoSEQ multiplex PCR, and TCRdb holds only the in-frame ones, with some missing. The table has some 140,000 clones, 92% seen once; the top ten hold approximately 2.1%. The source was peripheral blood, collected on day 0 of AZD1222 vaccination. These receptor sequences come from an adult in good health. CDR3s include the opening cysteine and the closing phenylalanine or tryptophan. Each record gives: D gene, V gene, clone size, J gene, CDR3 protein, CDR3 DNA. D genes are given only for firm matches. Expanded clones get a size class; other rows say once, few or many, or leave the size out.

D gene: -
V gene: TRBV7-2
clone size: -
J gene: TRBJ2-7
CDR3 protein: CASSLAGVYEQYF
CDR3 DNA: TGTGCCAGCAGCTTAGCGGGGGTTTACGAGCAGTACTTC

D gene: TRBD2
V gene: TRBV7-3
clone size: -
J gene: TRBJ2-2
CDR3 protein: CASSSLNSGVGELFF
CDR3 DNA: TGTGCCAGCAGCTCCCTCAATAGCGGGGTCGGGGAGCTGTTTTTT

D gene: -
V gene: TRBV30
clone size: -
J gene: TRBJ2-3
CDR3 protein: CAWTGTGSGLSTDTQYF
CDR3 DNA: TGTGCCTGGACTGGGACCGGGAGCGGACTTAGCACAGATACGCAGTATTTT

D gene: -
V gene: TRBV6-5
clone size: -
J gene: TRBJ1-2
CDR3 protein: CASSYGPDYGYTF
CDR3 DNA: TGTGCCAGCAGTTACGGGCCAGACTATGGCTACACCTTC

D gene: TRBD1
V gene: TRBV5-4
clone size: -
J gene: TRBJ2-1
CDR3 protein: CASSVGQFASYNEQFF
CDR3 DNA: TGTGCCAGCAGCGTGGGACAGTTCGCCTCCTACAATGAGCAGTTCTTC

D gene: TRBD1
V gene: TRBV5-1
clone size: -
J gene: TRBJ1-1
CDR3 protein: CASRPGTGALNTEAFF
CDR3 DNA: TGCGCCAGCAGACCCGGGACAGGGGCTTTGAACACTGAAGCTTTCTTT

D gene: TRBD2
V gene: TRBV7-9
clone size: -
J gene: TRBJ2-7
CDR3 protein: CASSAPGLGGDEQYF
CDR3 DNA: TGTGCCAGCAGCGCCCCGGGACTAGGAGGCGACGAGCAGTACTTC

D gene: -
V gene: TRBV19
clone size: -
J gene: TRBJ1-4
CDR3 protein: CASSPQGLTSEKLFF
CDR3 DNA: TGTGCCAGTAGTCCACAGGGTTTAACTAGTGAAAAACTGTTTTTT

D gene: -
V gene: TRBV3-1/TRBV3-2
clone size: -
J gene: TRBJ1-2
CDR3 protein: CASSHYSVNGLNYGYTF
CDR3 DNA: TGTGCCAGCAGCCATTATTCTGTCAACGGTCTAAACTATGGCTACACCTTC

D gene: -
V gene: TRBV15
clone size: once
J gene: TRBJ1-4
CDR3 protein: CATSRGGEGEKLFF
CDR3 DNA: TGTGCCACCAGCAGAGGAGGAGAGGGTGAAAAACTGTTTTTT

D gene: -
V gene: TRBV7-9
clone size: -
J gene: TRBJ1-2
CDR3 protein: CASSLTAMTPTWANYGYTF
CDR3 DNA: TGTGCCAGCAGCTTAACGGCGATGACCCCAACTTGGGCTAACTATGGCTACACCTTC

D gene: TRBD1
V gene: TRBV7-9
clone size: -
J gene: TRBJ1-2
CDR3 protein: CASSLYPRGINYGYTF
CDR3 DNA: TGTGCCAGCAGCTTATACCCCAGGGGGATTAACTATGGCTACACCTTC

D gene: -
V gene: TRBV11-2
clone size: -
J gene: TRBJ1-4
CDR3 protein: CASSLEGSNEKLFF
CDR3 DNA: TGTGCCAGCAGCTTAGAGGGTTCTAATGAAAAACTGTTTTTT

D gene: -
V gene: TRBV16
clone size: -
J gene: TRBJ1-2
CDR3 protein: CASSQSGGDGYTF
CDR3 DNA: TGTGCCAGCAGCCAATCAGGAGGGGACGGCTACACCTTC

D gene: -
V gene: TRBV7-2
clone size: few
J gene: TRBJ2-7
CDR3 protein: CASSIERRLKYEQYF
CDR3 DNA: TGTGCCAGCAGCATAGAACGGAGGTTGAAGTACGAGCAGTACTTC

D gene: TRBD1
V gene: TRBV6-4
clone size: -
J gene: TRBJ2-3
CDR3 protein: CASSDEGAGTDTQYF
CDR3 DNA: TGTGCCAGCAGTGACGAGGGGGCTGGTACAGATACGCAGTATTTT

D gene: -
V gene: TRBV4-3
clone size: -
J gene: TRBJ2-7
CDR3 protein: CASSPRRQDEQYF
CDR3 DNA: TGCGCCAGCAGCCCTCGGAGGCAGGACGAGCAGTACTTC

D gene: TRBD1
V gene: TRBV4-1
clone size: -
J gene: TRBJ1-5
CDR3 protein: CASSPGTGYGYQPQHF
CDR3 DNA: TGCGCCAGCAGCCCCGGGACAGGTTATGGGTATCAGCCCCAGCATTTT

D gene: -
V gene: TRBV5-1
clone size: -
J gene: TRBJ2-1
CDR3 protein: CASKPGDGTYNEQFF
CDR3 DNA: TGCGCCAGCAAGCCCGGGGATGGAACCTACAATGAGCAGTTCTTC

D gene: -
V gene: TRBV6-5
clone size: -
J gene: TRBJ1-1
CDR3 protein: CASSYAGDLNTEAFF
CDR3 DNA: TGTGCCAGCAGTTACGCAGGGGATCTGAACACTGAAGCTTTCTTT

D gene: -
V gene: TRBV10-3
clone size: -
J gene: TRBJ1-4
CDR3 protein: CAIRREIDEKLFF
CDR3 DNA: TGTGCAATCAGGCGGGAAATCGATGAAAAACTGTTTTTT

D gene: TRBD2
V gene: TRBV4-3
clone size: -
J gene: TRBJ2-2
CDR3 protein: CASSQGLAVSTGELFF
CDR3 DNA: TGCGCCAGCAGCCAAGGACTAGCGGTGAGCACCGGGGAGCTGTTTTTT

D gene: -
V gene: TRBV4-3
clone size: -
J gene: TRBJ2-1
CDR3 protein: CASSHYRVAGAYNEQFF
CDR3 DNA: TGCGCCAGCAGCCATTACAGGGTCGCCGGGGCTTACAATGAGCAGTTCTTC

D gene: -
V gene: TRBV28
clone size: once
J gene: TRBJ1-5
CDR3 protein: CASSQGTFNQPQHF
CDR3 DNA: TGTGCCAGCAGCCAAGGGACCTTCAATCAGCCCCAGCATTTT

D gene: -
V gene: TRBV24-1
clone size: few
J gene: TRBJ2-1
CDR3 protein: CATSDTKDTGNEQFF
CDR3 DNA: TGTGCCACCAGTGACACCAAAGACACTGGCAATGAGCAGTTCTTC

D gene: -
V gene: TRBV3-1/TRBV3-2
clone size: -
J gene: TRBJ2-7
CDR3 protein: CASSHGAEQYF
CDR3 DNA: TGTGCCAGCAGCCACGGGGCCGAGCAGTACTTC